One and the same sample provided the 21 T cell receptor beta chains below, sequenced in a study of memory CD8 T cells in hepatitis C reinfection. The time point was: pre-reinfection, 55 to 20 weeks before reinfection detection. No in vitro expansion preceded TCR sequencing of the sorted cells. Assay: immunoSEQ multiplex PCR; the TCRdb copy retains only in-frame clones and omits some. The table has more than 45,000 clones, just under 90% seen once; the top ten hold 1%. What was sequenced was naive CD8+ T cells sorted from blood. The receptors shown here come from a man between 18 and 35 years old with hepatitis C virus infection.

The DNA of the CDR3 is TGTGCCAGCAGCTTAATCGACAGGGGAGGAGAGACCCAGTACTTC. Its protein product is CASSLIDRGGETQYF. The rearrangement joins TRBV5-4 to TRBJ2-5, with 8 nucleotides matching TRBD1. The CDR3 has 15 residues. V lost 2 bases, J lost 4 bases, and 7 bases stayed unmatched. Germline CDR1 SGHNT, CDR2 YYREEE (reference sequence).

V usage is TRBV11-3 and J usage is TRBJ2-1; tentatively, D is TRBD1 (6 bases). Germline CDR1 SGHNT, CDR2 YENEEA. The CDR3 extends over 14 amino acids. Trimming removed 5 bases from V and 4 bases from J, with 12 bases in between. The CDR3: CASSTGTPYNEQFF. Written as DNA, the CDR3 is TGTGCCAGCAGCACCGGGACACCTTACAATGAGCAGTTCTTC. The full variable domain, completed using reference TRBV11-3 and TRBJ2-1, is EAGVVQSPRYKIIEKKQPVAFWCNPISGHNTLYWYLQNLGQGPELLIRYENEEAVDDSQLPKDRFSAERLKGVDSTLKIQPAELGDSAVYLCASSTGTPYNEQFFGPGTRLTVL.

This chain uses TRBV7-9 with TRBJ2-5, with a tentative D call TRBD1 (6 bases). CDR1 is SEHNR, CDR2 FQNEAQ, per germline (reference sequence). Deletions cut 5 bases from V and 2 bases from J, with 12 bases between. This CDR3 contains 14 residues. The CDR3 nucleotides are TGTGCCAGCAGCCAATTGGGGGCTCAAGAGACCCAGTACTTC. Amino acid sequence: CASSQLGAQETQYF.

V is TRBV5-6 and J is TRBJ2-7, with D hard to call. CDR1 and CDR2 from the germline V gene are SGHDT and YYEEEE. The CDR3 runs to 14 residues. Trimming removed 4 bases from V and 1 base from J, with 12 bases in between. Here the CDR3 DNA reads TGTGCCAGCAGCGAGAAGGAGAATTCCTACGAGCAGTACTTC. Translating gives CASSEKENSYEQYF.

This clone appeared a single time. Sequence at one end of the junction differs from germline and may be a read error. This rearrangement joins TRBV2 to TRBJ2-3; the D gene is possibly TRBD2 (7 bases). Germline CDR1 reads SNHLY; CDR2 reads FYNNEI. The CDR3 spans 18 residues. The CDR3 reads CASSEGSRGPASTDTQYF. The CDR3 region has the DNA TGTGCCAGCAGCGAAGGATCGCGGGGGCCCGCTAGCACAGATACGCAGTATTTT.

J is TRBJ2-5 and V is TRBV6-5; maybe TRBD2 (6 bases). Trimming took off 4 bases at V and 1 base at J, with 13 bases between the two ends. The germline gives CDR1 MNHEY, CDR2 SVGAGI. The CDR3 sequence is 15 residues long. CDR3 in DNA: TGTGCCAGCAGTTTAAGACTAGGGTTCCAAGAGACCCAGTACTTC. Its protein product is CASSLRLGFQETQYF.

The V gene is TRBV19, the J gene TRBJ1-5; 12 positions agree with TRBD1. The J segment lost 7 bases and the V segment lost 5 bases, leaving 6 bases of the junction unmatched. The CDR3 loop spans 15 amino acids. CDR1 is LNHDA, CDR2 SQIVND, per germline (reference sequence). The CDR3 loop reads CASSAGQGAGQPQHF. The DNA of the CDR3 is TGTGCCAGTAGTGCGGGACAGGGGGCCGGACAGCCCCAGCATTTT.

V and J are TRBV5-6 and TRBJ2-1; tentative D call: TRBD2 (5 bases). The ends were cut back, 1 base at V and 3 bases at J, with 11 bases in the middle. Germline V gene data show CDR1 as SGHDT and CDR2 as YYEEEE. The CDR3 is 15 amino acids. In nucleotides, the CDR3 is TGTGCCAGCAGCTTGCCCCGGGCGGGCTACAATGAGCAGTTCTTC. Translating it yields CASSLPRAGYNEQFF. The variable domain in full, completed from reference TRBV5-6 and TRBJ2-1, reads DAGVTQSPTHLIKTRGQQVTLRCSPKSGHDTVSWYQQALGQGPQFIFQYYEEEERQRGNFPDRFSGHQFPNYSSELNVNALLLGDSALYLCASSLPRAGYNEQFFGPGTRLTVL.

The chain joins TRBV11-3 to TRBJ1-1; a weak D match, TRBD1 (6 bases). The CDR3 has 12 amino acids. The germline V gene encodes CDR1 SGHNT and CDR2 YENEEA. V lost 5 bases and J lost 8, with 12 bases in between. Here the CDR3 reads CASSEGHREAFF. DNA of the CDR3: TGTGCCAGCAGCGAGGGACATCGAGAAGCTTTCTTT.

The genes are TRBV19 and TRBJ2-1; D possibly corresponds to TRBD1 (6 bases). The CDR3 length is 17 residues. V was clipped by 3 bases and J by 4 bases, with 19 bases between them. Germline CDR1 and CDR2: LNHDA and SQIVND (reference sequence). The CDR3 nucleotides are TGTGCCAGTAGTATCGGGCTAGGGACATCTGCGTACAATGAGCAGTTCTTC. This codes for CASSIGLGTSAYNEQFF.

This clone was picked up a small number of times. The genes are TRBV14 and TRBJ2-5; unclear D gene. V gave up 0 bases and J gave up 5 bases, with 16 bases separating them. This CDR3 is built from 16 residues. Germline V gives CDR1 SGHDN, CDR2 FVKESK. CDR3 residues: CASSQDRVGFGETQYF. The CDR3 nucleotides are TGTGCCAGCAGCCAAGATCGGGTAGGCTTTGGCGAGACCCAGTACTTC.

The chain uses TRBV27 and TRBJ1-5, with no clear D. The germline CDR1 and CDR2 sequences are MNHEY and SMNVEV (reference sequence). CDR3 length: 13 residues. Trimming took off 6 bases at V and 8 bases at J, with 14 bases between the two ends. For the CDR3, the DNA is TGTGCCAGCAGCCATGGAGGTACAGAGCCCCAGCATTTT. Translating gives CASSHGGTEPQHF.

The genes are TRBV6-6 and TRBJ2-7; tentatively, D is TRBD1 (6 bases). CDR3 length equals 15 residues. Germline assignment: CDR1 MNHNY and CDR2 SVGAGI (reference sequence). Trimming took 7 bases from V and 2 from J, leaving 18 bases between them. The CDR3 sequence: CASTSEDSSTYEQYV. In DNA, the CDR3 is TGTGCCAGCACCTCGGAGGACAGCTCAACCTACGAGCAGTACGTC.

This chain uses TRBV28 with TRBJ2-7; 12 bases map to TRBD2. Germline loops: CDR1 MDHEN, CDR2 SYDVKM. The CDR3 runs 14 residues. Unmatched junction bases numbered 5, after V lost 5 bases and J lost 6 bases. The CDR3 region is CASSRLAGDSEQYF. CDR3 DNA: TGTGCCAGCAGTAGACTAGCGGGGGACTCCGAGCAGTACTTC.

The chain employs TRBV18 and TRBJ2-1; 10 nucleotides match TRBD1. The length of the CDR3 is 17 residues. V lost 2 bases and J lost 4; bases outside the gene matches: 8. Germline CDR1 KGHSH, CDR2 LQKENI. The CDR3, as DNA: TGTGCCAGCTCACCAAGGCTTGGACAGGGGGTTTACAATGAGCAGTTCTTC. Amino acids: CASSPRLGQGVYNEQFF.

The J gene is TRBJ2-3, the V gene TRBV6-6; TRBD2 matches 9 bases. This CDR3 comprises 15 residues. With V trimmed by 10 bases and J by 3 bases, 11 bases remained unmatched. CDR1 MNHNY and CDR2 SVGAGI come from the germline V gene (reference sequence). The CDR3 nucleotides read TGTGCCACTGCTCCTAGCGGGGAAAGGACAGATACGCAGTATTTT. This sequence encodes CATAPSGERTDTQYF.

The genes are TRBV5-8 and TRBJ2-7; 9 bases match TRBD1. The germline gives CDR1 SGHTS, CDR2 YDEGEE. The CDR3 loop spans 15 amino acids. J lost 2 bases, V lost 4 bases, and 7 bases had no gene match. CDR3 protein: CASSGRDRVAYEQYV. The CDR3 DNA reads TGTGCCAGCAGCGGCCGGGACAGGGTGGCCTACGAGCAGTACGTC.

The chain recombines TRBV27 with TRBJ2-7; D not certain. Looked up from germline, CDR1 is MNHEY and CDR2 is SMNVEV (reference sequence). Trimming stripped 3 bases from V and 0 bases from J, with 6 bases between. The CDR3 spans 13 residues. The CDR3 DNA sequence: TGTGCCAGCAGTTTTAGAGTCTCCTACGAGCAGTACTTC. Translated, it gives CASSFRVSYEQYF.

This clone was found once. The gene calls are TRBV7-2 and TRBJ2-2, with 12 bases identical to TRBD2. Per germline, CDR1 SGHTA and CDR2 FQGNSA. The V gene end was trimmed by 2 bases and the J gene end by 1 base; junction bases not matched to a gene: 5. The CDR3 has 18 residues. The CDR3 here is CASSLLAGGPGNTGELFF. Written as DNA, the CDR3 is TGTGCCAGCAGCTTACTAGCGGGGGGGCCGGGGAACACCGGGGAGCTGTTTTTT.

The chain has TRBV30 and TRBJ2-1; a weak D match, TRBD1 (6 bases). CDR1 and CDR2 from the germline V gene are GTSNPN and SVGIG (reference sequence). CDR3 length: 13 amino acids. The ends were cut back, 1 base at V and 7 bases at J, with 11 bases in the middle. The CDR3 DNA reads TGTGCCTGGAGTGCTGGGGGCCAGAATGAGCAGTTCTTC. Residues: CAWSAGGQNEQFF.

This clone was picked up one time. The chain is built from TRBV7-8 and TRBJ2-2; D gene ambiguous. Trimming removed 5 bases from V and 6 bases from J, with 16 bases in between. The CDR3 length is 15 residues. Germline-derived CDR1 and CDR2 are SGHVS and FQNEAQ. The CDR3 DNA sequence: TGTGCCAGCAGCCCTTTGAGACTGCCGGCCGGGGAGCTGTTTTTT. Protein product: CASSPLRLPAGELFF.